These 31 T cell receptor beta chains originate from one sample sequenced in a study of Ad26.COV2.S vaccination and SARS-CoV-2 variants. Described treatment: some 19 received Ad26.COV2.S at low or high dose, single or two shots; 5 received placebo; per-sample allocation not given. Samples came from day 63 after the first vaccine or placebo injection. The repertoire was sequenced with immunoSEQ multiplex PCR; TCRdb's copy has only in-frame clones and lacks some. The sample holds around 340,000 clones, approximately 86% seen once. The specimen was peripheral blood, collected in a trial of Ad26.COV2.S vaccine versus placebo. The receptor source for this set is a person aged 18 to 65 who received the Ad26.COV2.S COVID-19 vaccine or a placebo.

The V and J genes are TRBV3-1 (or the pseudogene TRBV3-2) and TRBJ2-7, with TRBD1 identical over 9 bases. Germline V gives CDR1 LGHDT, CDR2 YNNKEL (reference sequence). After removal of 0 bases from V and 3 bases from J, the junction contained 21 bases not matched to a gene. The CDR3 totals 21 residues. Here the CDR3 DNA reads TGTGCCAGCAGCCAAGAGAGCGCCGGGACAGGGTTAATCGTCGGGCGCTACGAGCAGTACTTC. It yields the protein CASSQESAGTGLIVGRYEQYF.

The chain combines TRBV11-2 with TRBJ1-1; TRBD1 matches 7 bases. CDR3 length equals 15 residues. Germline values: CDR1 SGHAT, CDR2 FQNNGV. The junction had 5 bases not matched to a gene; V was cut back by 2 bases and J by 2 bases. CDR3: CASSLPTGFNTEAFF. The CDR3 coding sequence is TGTGCCAGCAGCTTACCGACAGGGTTCAACACTGAAGCTTTCTTT.

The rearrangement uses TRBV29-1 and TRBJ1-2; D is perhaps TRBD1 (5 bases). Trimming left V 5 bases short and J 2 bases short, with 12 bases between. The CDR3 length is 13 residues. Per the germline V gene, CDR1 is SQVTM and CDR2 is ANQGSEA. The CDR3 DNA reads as TGCAGCGTTCCCGGGACGGCGAACTATGGCTACACCTTC. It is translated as CSVPGTANYGYTF.

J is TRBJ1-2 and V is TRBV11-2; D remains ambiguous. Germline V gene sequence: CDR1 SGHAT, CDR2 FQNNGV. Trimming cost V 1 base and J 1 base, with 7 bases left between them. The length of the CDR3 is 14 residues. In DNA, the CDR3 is TGTGCCAGCAGCTTAGTTACAGATAACTATGGCTACACCTTC. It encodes CASSLVTDNYGYTF.

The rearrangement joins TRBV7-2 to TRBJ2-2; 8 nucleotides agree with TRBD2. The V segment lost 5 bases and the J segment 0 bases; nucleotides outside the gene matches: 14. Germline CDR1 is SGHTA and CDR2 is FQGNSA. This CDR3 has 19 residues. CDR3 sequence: CASSPRRLAGTANTGELFF. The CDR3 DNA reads TGTGCCAGCAGCCCCAGGAGGCTAGCGGGTACCGCGAACACCGGGGAGCTGTTTTTT. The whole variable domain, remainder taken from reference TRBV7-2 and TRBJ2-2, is GAGVSQSPSNKVTEKGKDVELRCDPISGHTALYWYRQSLGQGLEFLIYFQGNSAPDKSGLPSDRFSAERTGGSVSTLTIQRTQQEDSAVYLCASSPRRLAGTANTGELFFGEGSRLTVL.

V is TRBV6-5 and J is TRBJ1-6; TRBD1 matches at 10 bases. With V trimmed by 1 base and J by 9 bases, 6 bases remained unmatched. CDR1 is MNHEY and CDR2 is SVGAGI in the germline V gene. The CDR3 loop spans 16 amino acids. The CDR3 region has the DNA TGTGCCAGCAGTTACTGGGGGACAGGGGAGGGTTCACCCCTCCACTTT. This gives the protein CASSYWGTGEGSPLHF.

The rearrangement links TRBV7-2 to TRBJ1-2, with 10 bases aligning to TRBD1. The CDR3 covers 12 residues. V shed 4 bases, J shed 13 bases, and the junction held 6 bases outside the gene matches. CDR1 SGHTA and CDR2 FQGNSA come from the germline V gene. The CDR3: CASSSFGQGGTF. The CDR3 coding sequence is TGTGCCAGCAGCTCGTTCGGACAGGGGGGCACCTTC.

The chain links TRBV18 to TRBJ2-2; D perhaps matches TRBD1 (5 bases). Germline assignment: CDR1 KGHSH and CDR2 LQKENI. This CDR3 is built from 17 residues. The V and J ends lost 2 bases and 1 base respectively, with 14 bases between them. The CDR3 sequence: CASSPYTGRMNTGELFF. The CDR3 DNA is TGTGCCAGCTCACCATACACAGGACGGATGAACACCGGGGAGCTGTTTTTT.

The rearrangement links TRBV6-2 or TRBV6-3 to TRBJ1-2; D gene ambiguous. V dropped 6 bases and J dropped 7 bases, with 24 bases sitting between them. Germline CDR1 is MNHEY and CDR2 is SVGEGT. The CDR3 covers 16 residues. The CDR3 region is CASSPGPGPIWGGYTF. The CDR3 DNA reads TGTGCCAGCAGCCCCGGCCCGGGCCCAATCTGGGGTGGCTACACCTTC.

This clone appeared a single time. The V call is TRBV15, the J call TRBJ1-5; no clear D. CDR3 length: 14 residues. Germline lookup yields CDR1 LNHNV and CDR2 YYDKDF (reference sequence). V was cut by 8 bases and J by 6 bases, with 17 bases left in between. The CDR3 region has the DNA TGTGCCACCGCCTCCGGGAGCCCGGTTCAGCCCCAGCATTTT. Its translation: CATASGSPVQPQHF. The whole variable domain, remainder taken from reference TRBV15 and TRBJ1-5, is DAMVIQNPRYQVTQFGKPVTLSCSQTLNHNVMYWYQQKSSQAPKLLFHYYDKDFNNEADTPDNFQSRRPNTSFCFLDIRSPGLGDTAMYLCATASGSPVQPQHFGDGTRLSIL.

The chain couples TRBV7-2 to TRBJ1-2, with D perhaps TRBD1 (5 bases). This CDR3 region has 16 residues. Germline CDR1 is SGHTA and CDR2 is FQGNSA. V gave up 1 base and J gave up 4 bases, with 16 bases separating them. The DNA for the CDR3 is TGTGCCAGCAGCTTAGTTGCGGGGCAGAAACTCTATGGCTACACCTTC. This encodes CASSLVAGQKLYGYTF.

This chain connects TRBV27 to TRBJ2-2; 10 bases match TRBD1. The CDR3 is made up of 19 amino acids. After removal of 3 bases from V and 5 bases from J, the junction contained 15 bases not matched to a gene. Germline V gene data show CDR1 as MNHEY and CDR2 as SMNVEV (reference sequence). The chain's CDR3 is CASSFGTGEGGQQTGELFF. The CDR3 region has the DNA TGTGCCAGCAGTTTCGGGACAGGGGAAGGAGGGCAACAGACCGGGGAGCTGTTTTTT.

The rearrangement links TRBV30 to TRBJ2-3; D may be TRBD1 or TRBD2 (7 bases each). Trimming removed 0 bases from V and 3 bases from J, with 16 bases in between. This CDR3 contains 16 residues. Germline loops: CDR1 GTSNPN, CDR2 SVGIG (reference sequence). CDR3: CAWSVGAGGVTDTQYF. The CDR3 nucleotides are TGTGCCTGGAGTGTAGGGGCAGGGGGGGTAACAGATACGCAGTATTTT.

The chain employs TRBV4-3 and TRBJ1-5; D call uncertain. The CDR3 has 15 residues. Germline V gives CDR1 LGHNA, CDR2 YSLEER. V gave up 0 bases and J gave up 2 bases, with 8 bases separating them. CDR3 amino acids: CASSQDLGGNQPQHF. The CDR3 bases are TGCGCCAGCAGCCAAGATCTCGGAGGCAATCAGCCCCAGCATTTT.

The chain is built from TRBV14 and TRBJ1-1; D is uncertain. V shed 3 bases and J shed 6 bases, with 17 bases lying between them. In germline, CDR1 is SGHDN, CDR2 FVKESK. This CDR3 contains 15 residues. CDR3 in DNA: TGTGCCAGCAGCCATGAGATGTACGGGCCCGCTGAAGCTTTCTTT. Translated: CASSHEMYGPAEAFF.

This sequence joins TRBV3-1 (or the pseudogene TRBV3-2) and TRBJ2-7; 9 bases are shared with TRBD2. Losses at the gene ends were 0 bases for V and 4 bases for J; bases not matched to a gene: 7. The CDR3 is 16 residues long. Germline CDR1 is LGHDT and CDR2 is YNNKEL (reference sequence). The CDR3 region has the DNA TGTGCCAGCAGCCAAGATGCCCTAGCGGGGTCGTACGAGCAGTACTTC. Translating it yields CASSQDALAGSYEQYF.

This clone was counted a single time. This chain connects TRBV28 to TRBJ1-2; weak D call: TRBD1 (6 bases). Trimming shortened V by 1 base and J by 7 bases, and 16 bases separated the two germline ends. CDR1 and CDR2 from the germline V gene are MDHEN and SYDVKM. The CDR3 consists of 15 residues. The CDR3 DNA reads TGTGCCAGCAGTTTATCCCTGTTACAGGGCGGTGGCTACACCTTC. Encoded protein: CASSLSLLQGGGYTF.

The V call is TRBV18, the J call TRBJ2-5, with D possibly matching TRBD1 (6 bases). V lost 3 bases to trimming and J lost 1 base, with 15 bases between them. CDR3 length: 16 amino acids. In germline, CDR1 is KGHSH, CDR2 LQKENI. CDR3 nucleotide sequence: TGTGCCAGCTCACCCGACCCAGGGGTCGGCCAAGAGACCCAGTACTTC. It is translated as CASSPDPGVGQETQYF.

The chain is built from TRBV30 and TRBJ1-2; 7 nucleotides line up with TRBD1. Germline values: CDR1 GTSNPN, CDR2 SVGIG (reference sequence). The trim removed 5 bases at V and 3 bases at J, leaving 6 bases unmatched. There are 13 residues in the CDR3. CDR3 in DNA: TGTGCCTGGGCGCAGGGGGAGGACTATGGCTACACCTTC. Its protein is CAWAQGEDYGYTF. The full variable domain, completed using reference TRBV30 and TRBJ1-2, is SQTIHQWPATLVQPVGSPLSLECTVEGTSNPNLYWYRQAAGRGLQLLFYSVGIGQISSEVPQNLSASRPQDRQFILSSKKLLLSDSGFYLCAWAQGEDYGYTFGSGTRLTVV.

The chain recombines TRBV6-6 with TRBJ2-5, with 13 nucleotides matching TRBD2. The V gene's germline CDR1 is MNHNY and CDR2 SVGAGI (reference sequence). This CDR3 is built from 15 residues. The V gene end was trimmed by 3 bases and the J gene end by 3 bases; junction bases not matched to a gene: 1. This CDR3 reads CASSYGTSGEETQYF. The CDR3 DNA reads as TGTGCCAGCAGTTATGGGACTAGCGGGGAAGAGACCCAGTACTTC.

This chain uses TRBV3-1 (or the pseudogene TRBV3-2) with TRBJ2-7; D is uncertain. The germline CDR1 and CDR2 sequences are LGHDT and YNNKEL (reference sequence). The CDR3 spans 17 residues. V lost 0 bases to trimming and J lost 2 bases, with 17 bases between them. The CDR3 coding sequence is TGTGCCAGCAGCCAAGATCATAATAGACGTAGCCCCTACGAGCAGTACTTC. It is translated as CASSQDHNRRSPYEQYF.

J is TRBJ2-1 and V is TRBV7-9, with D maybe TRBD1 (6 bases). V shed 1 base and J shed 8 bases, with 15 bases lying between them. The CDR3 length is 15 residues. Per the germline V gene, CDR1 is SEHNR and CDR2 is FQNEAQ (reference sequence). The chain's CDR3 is CASSLVQGRFDEQFF. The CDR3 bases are TGTGCCAGCAGCTTAGTACAGGGTAGGTTCGATGAGCAGTTCTTC.

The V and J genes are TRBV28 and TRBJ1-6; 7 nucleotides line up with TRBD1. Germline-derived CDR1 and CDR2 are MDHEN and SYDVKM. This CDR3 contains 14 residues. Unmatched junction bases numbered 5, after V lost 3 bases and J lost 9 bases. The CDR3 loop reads CASSFRGDSSPLHF. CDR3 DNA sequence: TGTGCCAGCAGTTTCCGAGGGGACAGTTCACCCCTCCACTTT.

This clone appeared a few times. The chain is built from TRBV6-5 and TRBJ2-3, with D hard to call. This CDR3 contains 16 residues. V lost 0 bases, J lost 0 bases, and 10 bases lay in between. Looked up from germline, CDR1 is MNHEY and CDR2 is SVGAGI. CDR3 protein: CASSYSHFDSTDTQYF. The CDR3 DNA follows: TGTGCCAGCAGTTACTCCCACTTCGACAGCACAGATACGCAGTATTTT.

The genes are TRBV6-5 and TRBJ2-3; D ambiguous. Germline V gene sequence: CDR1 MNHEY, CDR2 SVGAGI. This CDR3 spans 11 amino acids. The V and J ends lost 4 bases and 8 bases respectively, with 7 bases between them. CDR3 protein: CASSSTGTQYF. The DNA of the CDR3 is TGTGCCAGCAGTTCTACTGGTACGCAGTATTTT.

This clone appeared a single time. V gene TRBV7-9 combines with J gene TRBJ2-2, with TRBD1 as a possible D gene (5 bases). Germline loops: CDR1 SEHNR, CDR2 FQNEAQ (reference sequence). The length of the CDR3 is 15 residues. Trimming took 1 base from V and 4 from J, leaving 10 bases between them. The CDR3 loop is CASSLEAGRTGELFF. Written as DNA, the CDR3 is TGTGCCAGCAGCTTAGAAGCAGGGCGCACCGGGGAGCTGTTTTTT. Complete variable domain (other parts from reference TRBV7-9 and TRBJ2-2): DTGVSQNPRHKITKRGQNVTFRCDPISEHNRLYWYRQTLGQGPEFLTYFQNEAQLEKSRLLSDRFSAERPKGSFSTLEIQRTEQGDSAMYLCASSLEAGRTGELFFGEGSRLTVL.

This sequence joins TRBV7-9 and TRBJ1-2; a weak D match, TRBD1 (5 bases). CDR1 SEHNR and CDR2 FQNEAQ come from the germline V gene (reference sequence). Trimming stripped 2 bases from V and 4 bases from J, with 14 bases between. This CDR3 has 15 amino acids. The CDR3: CASSLRLGRAYGYTF. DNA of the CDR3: TGTGCCAGCAGCTTAAGGCTTGGCAGGGCCTATGGCTACACCTTC.

This CDR3 reads CASSFGGPSSSYNSPLHF. DNA of the CDR3: TGTGCCAGCAGCTTCGGGGGACCCTCCAGCTCCTATAATTCACCCCTCCACTTT. The V gene is TRBV7-6, the J gene TRBJ1-6, with a possible D match to TRBD1 (5 bases). The length of the CDR3 is 18 residues. V shed 3 bases and J shed 0 bases, with 15 bases lying between them. Germline CDR1 reads SGHVS; CDR2 reads FNYEAQ. The full variable domain, in which reference TRBV7-6 and TRBJ1-6 provide the parts outside the CDR3, is GAGVSQSPRYKVTKRGQDVALRCDPISGHVSLYWYRQALGQGPEFLTYFNYEAQQDKSGLPNDRFSAERPEGSISTLTIQRTEQRDSAMYRCASSFGGPSSSYNSPLHFGNGTRLTVT.

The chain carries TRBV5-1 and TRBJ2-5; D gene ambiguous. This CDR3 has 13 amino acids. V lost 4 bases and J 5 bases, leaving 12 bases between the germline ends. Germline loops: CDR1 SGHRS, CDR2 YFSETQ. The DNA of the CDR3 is TGCGCCAGCAGCCAAAACGTTGGGGAGACCCAGTACTTC. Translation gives CASSQNVGETQYF.

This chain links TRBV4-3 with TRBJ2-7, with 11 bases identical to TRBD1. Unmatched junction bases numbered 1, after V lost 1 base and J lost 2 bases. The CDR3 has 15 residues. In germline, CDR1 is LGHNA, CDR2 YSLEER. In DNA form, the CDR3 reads TGCGCCAGCAGCCAAGGGGGACAGGGGGCCTACGAGCAGTACTTC. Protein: CASSQGGQGAYEQYF.

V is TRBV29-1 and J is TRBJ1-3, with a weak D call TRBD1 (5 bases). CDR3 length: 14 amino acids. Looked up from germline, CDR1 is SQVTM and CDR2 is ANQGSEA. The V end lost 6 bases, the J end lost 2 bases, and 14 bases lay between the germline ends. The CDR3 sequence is CSVLTGEAGNTIYF. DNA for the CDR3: TGCAGCGTACTTACAGGTGAAGCTGGAAACACCATATATTTT.